A single sample is the source of the 10 T cell receptor beta chains below, sequenced in a study of control samples from healthy donors and cancer patients. Profiling relied on immunoSEQ multiplex PCR, and the TCRdb table lists in-frame clones only, not all of them. The data show 55,000 to 85,000 clones, 87% seen once. Sequencing was carried out using PBMCs. These receptor sequences come from a woman in her forties or fifties with head and neck cancer.

The chain combines TRBV28 with TRBJ2-3; D possibly corresponds to TRBD2 (6 bases). Germline-derived CDR1 and CDR2 are MDHEN and SYDVKM. The ends were cut back, 7 bases at V and 5 bases at J, with 10 bases in the middle. This CDR3 spans 12 amino acids. CDR3 DNA sequence: TGTGCCAGCAAGGTCGGGGGAGATACGCAGTATTTT. This encodes CASKVGGDTQYF.

The chain combines TRBV7-9 with TRBJ1-4; perhaps TRBD1 as D (5 bases). Germline assignment: CDR1 SEHNR and CDR2 FQNEAQ (reference sequence). Trimming cost V 5 bases and J 3 bases, with 16 bases left between them. The CDR3 has 16 amino acids. The CDR3 DNA sequence: TGTGCCAGCAGCCAAAAAAGGGGTTTACCTAATGAAAAACTGTTTTTT. It codes for CASSQKRGLPNEKLFF.

Regarding this clone: One end of the junction is discordant with germline, which a read error may explain. The rearrangement joins TRBV7-8 to TRBJ2-7, with TRBD2 matching over 7 bases. The CDR3 totals 14 residues. Germline V gene lookup returns CDR1 SGHVS and CDR2 FQNEAQ. The CDR3 coding sequence is TGTGCCAGCAGCCTAGCGGTGAGCTCCTACGAGCAGTACTTC. Its protein is CASSLAVSSYEQYF.

The chain couples TRBV5-4 to TRBJ1-1; 7 bases line up with TRBD1. CDR1 and CDR2 from the germline V gene are SGHNT and YYREEE (reference sequence). Germline trimming cut 7 bases from V and 0 bases from J; bases unmatched to any gene: 9. The CDR3 totals 15 residues. The CDR3, as DNA: TGTGCCAGCTGGCAGGACAGGCCCATGAACACTGAAGCTTTCTTT. This encodes CASWQDRPMNTEAFF.

This clone came up once. This chain joins TRBV5-1 and TRBJ1-5; no firm D call. V was pared by 0 bases and J by 7 bases, with 11 bases between. The germline V gene encodes CDR1 SGHRS and CDR2 YFSETQ. The CDR3 is 14 amino acids. CDR3 region: CASSLGGTGQPQHF. The CDR3, as DNA: TGCGCCAGCAGCTTGGGGGGAACGGGACAGCCCCAGCATTTT.

CDR3 DNA: TGTGCCAGCAGTCAGACTAGCGGGGGGGCCGGCACCGGGGAGCTGTTTTTT. Translating it yields CASSQTSGGAGTGELFF. The chain has TRBV2 and TRBJ2-2; 14 positions match TRBD2. The CDR3 has 17 amino acids. Per germline, CDR1 SNHLY and CDR2 FYNNEI. V lost 5 bases, J lost 4 bases, and 6 bases stayed unmatched.

The chain recombines TRBV5-1 with TRBJ2-7; the match to TRBD1 covers 8 bases. Germline loops: CDR1 SGHRS, CDR2 YFSETQ. This CDR3 comprises 14 residues. V was clipped by 4 bases and J by 3 bases; unmatched bases: 6. In DNA, the CDR3 is TGCGCCAGCAGCATGTGGACAGGGAACTACGAGCAGTACTTC. Protein sequence: CASSMWTGNYEQYF.

This clone was recorded a few times. The chain joins TRBV5-1 to TRBJ1-1, with D possibly being TRBD1 (6 bases). Germline loops: CDR1 SGHRS, CDR2 YFSETQ. The length of the CDR3 is 13 residues. The V gene lost 3 bases and the J gene lost 6 bases, with 12 bases spanning the gap. The DNA of the CDR3 is TGCGCCAGCAGCTCCAGAGGGGGGTCTGAAGCTTTCTTT. Its protein product is CASSSRGGSEAFF.

This clone occurred once. The genes are TRBV5-1 and TRBJ2-5; D uncertain. The germline V gene has CDR1 SGHRS and CDR2 YFSETQ. V was shortened by 0 bases and J by 5 bases, with 8 bases between the two germline ends. The CDR3 sequence is 13 residues long. CDR3 DNA sequence: TGCGCCAGCAGCTTGGACAGTGGGGAGACCCAGTACTTC. Amino acid sequence: CASSLDSGETQYF. Combining the CDR3 with reference TRBV5-1 and TRBJ2-5 gives the whole variable domain KAGVTQTPRYLIKTRGQQVTLSCSPISGHRSVSWYQQTPGQGLQFLFEYFSETQRNKGNFPGRFSGRQFSNSRSEMNVSTLELGDSALYLCASSLDSGETQYFGPGTRLLVL.

The chain links TRBV5-1 to TRBJ2-7; TRBD1 aligns across 7 bases. CDR1 is SGHRS, CDR2 YFSETQ, per germline. This CDR3 has 12 amino acids. V dropped 2 bases and J dropped 7; count of bases not matched to a gene: 3. The CDR3 protein is CASSLQGSEQYF. The DNA for the CDR3 is TGCGCCAGCAGCTTACAGGGGAGTGAGCAGTACTTC.